This T cell receptor (beta chain) was sequenced for a study of vaccination and CD4 T cells after COVID-19. The study's findings and limits: Spike mono-reactivity was evident in 304 of the 307 vaccine-specific clones derived from convalescent patients.

Oncomine TCR Beta short-read sequencing was applied to DNA from cultured CD4+ T cells. TCRdb itself ran the PCR reads through MiXCR, one entry per CDR3 protein. The sample includes fewer than 20,000 distinct CDR3 sequences, approximately 28% of them seen just once. The CDR3 contains 13 residues. From germline, CDR1 is DFQATT and CDR2 SNEGSKA (reference sequence). The V end lost 2 bases, the J end lost 1 base, and 8 bases lay between the germline ends. The sample's treatment: approximately 9-day PBMC culture with coronavirus spike peptide pools or control peptides (ViraFEST assay). About this clonotype: The antigen is not known.

The chain recombines TRBV20-1 with TRBJ1-1; no reliable D call. Sequencing used cultured CD4+ T cells from blood. This TCR came from a human donor with COVID-19. CDR3 protein: CSARPTENTEAFF. The DNA of the CDR3 is TGCAGTGCTAGACCGACCGAGAACACTGAAGCTTTCTTT.